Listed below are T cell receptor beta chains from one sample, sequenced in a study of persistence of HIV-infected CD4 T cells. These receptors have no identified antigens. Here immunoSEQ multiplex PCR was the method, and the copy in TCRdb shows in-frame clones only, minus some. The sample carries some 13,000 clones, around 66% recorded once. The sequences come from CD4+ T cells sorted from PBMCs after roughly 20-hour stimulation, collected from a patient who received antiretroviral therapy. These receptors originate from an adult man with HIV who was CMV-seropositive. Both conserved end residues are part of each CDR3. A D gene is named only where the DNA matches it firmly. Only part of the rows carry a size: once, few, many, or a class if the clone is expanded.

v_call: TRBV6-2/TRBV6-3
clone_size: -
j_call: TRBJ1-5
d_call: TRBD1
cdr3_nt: TGTGCCAGCAGTTCCCACTCCGGGACAGATAGCAATCAGCCCCAGCATTTT
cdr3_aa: CASSSHSGTDSNQPQHF

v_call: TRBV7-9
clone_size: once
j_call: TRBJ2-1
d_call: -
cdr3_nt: TGTGCCAGCAGCTTCCTAGCGAGCTCCTACAATGAGCAGTTCTTC
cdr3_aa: CASSFLASSYNEQFF

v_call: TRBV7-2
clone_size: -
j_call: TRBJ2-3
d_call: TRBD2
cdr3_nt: TGTGCCAGCAGCTTCGATCTAGCGGGGGGCCGACGAGATACGCAGTATTTT
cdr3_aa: CASSFDLAGGRRDTQYF

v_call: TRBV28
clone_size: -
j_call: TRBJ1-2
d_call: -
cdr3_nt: TGTGCCAGCAGTTTAAACGGGAACTATGGCTACACCTTC
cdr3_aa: CASSLNGNYGYTF

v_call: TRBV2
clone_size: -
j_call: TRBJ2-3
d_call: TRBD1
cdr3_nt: TGTGCCAGCGGCAGGGGGCCGGCAGATACGCAGTATTTT
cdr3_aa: CASGRGPADTQYF

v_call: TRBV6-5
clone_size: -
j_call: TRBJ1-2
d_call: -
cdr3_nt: TGTGCCAGCAGCCCGGGGGGGCAGAAGACCTATGGCTACACCTTC
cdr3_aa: CASSPGGQKTYGYTF

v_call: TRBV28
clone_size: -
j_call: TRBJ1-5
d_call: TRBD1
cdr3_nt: TGTGCCAGCACCACCGCCGGGACAGGGTTCAATCAGCCCCAGCATTTT
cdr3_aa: CASTTAGTGFNQPQHF

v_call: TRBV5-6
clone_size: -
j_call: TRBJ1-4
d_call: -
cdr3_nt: TGTGCCAGCAGCTTGAATAGGTTGCCTAGTGAAAAACTGTTTTTT
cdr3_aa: CASSLNRLPSEKLFF

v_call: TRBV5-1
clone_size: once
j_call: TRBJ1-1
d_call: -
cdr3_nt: TGCGCCAGCAGCTTCTCAGGAGCTGAAGCTTTCTTT
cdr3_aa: CASSFSGAEAFF

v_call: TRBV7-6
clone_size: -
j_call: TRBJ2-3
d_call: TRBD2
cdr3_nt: TGTGCCAGCAGCTTGAGCGGGAGAGGCACAGATACGCAGTATTTT
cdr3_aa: CASSLSGRGTDTQYF

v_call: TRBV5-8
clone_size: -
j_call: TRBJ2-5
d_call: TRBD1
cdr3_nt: TGTGCCAGCAGCTTGAGGGACAGGGCAGGTGGGGAGACCCAGTACTTC
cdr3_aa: CASSLRDRAGGETQYF

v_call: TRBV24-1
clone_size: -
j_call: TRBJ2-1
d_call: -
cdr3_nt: TGTGCCACCAGTGACCCCAAGGGGCCCTACAATGAGCAGTTCTTC
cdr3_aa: CATSDPKGPYNEQFF

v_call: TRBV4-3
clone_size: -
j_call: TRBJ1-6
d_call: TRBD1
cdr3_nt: TGCGCCAGCAGCCAAGTCCGTGGGACAGGGACTTCACCCCTCCACTTT
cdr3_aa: CASSQVRGTGTSPLHF

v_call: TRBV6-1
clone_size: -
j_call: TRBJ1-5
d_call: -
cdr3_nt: TGTGCCAGCACCATTGAGAGGGGCTCTTATCAGCCCCAGCATTTT
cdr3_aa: CASTIERGSYQPQHF

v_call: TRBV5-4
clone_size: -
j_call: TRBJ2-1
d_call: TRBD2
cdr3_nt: TGTGCCAGCAGCTTAGATGGACTAGCGGGCCCTGGAAGCTCCTACAATGAGCAGTTCTTC
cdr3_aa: CASSLDGLAGPGSSYNEQFF

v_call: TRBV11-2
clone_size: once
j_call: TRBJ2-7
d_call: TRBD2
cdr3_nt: TGTGCCAGCAGCGGGGCGCTAGCGGGAGCCAGTAGCTCCTACGAGCAGTACTTC
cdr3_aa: CASSGALAGASSSYEQYF

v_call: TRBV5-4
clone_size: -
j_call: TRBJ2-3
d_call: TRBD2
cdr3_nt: TGTGCCAGCAGCTTGACTAGCGGGAGGAAAGCAGATACGCAGTATTTT
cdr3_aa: CASSLTSGRKADTQYF

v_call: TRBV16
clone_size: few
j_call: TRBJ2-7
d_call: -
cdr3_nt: TGTGCCAGCAGCCCCGTCGGGGGTACCTACGAGCAGTACTTC
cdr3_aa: CASSPVGGTYEQYF

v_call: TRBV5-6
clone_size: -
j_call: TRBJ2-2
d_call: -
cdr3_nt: TGTGCCAGCAGCTTGGAGGTGGGAGTCGGCACCGGGGAGCTGTTTTTT
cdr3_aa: CASSLEVGVGTGELFF

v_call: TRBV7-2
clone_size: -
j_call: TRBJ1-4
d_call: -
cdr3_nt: TGTGCCAGCAGCTTAGCCCCGGGAGGGCATGAAAAACTGTTTTTT
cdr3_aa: CASSLAPGGHEKLFF

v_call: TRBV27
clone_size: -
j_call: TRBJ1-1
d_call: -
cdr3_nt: TGTGCCAGCCACCCGCCGGGGGAAATGATCATGAACACTGAAGCTTTCTTT
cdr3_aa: CASHPPGEMIMNTEAFF

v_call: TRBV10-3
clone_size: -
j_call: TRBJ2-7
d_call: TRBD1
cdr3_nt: TGTGCCATCAGTGACAGACAGGGGGCCGAGCAGTACTTC
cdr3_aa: CAISDRQGAEQYF

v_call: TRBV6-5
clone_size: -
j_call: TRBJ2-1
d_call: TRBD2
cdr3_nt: TGTGCCAGCAGTTACTCTGCTAGCGGGAGCATCGATGAGCAGTTCTTC
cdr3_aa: CASSYSASGSIDEQFF

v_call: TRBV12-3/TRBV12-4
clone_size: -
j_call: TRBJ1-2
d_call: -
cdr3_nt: TGTGCCAGCAGTTCAGGGTATGGCTACACCTTC
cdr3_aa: CASSSGYGYTF

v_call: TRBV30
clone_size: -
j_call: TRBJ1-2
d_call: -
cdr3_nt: TGTGCCTGGAGTTCTCTATATGGCTACACCTTC
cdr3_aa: CAWSSLYGYTF

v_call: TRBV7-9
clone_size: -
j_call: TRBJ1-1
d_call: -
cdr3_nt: TGTGCCAGCACCCGACGGCGCAACACTGAAGCTTTCTTT
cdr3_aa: CASTRRRNTEAFF

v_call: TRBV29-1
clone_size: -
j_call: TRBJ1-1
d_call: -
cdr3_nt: TGCAGCGTTGAAAAAGGGTTCAACACTGAAGCTTTCTTT
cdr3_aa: CSVEKGFNTEAFF

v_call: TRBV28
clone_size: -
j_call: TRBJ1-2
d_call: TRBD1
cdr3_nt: TGTGCCAGCAGGGATCCCGGGACAGGCCGTCACACCTTC
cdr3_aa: CASRDPGTGRHTF

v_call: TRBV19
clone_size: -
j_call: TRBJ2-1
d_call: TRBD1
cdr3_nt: TGTGCCAGTAGTCCCAGGGACAGGATAACCTACAATGAGCAGTTCTTC
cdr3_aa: CASSPRDRITYNEQFF

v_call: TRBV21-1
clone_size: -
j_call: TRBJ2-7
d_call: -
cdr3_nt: TGTGCCAGCGCGGTACTGCAGGTCCCCTCCTACGAGCAGTACTTC
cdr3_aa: CASAVLQVPSYEQYF

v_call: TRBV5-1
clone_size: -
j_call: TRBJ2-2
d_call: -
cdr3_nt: TGCGCCAGCAGCAAGGACAGGGAGGGCACCGGGGAGCTGTTTTTT
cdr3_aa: CASSKDREGTGELFF

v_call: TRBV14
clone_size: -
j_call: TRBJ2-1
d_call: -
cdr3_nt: TGTGCCAGCAGCGAAGGGTTTCGTAAGCAGTTCTTC
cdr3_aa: CASSEGFRKQFF

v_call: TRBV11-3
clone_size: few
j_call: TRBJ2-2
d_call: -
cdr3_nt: TGTGCCAGCAGCTCGGGACAATACACCGGGGAGCTGTTTTTT
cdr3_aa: CASSSGQYTGELFF

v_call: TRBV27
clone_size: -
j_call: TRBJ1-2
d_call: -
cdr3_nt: TGTGCCAGCAGTTTATTTCAGGGTAACTATGGCTACACCTTC
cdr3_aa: CASSLFQGNYGYTF

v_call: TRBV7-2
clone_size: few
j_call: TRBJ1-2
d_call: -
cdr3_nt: TGTGCCAGCAGCTTAGATTCGGTCCAGTTGGGCTACACCTTC
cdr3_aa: CASSLDSVQLGYTF

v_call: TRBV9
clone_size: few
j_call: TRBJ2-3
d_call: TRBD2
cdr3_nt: TGTGCCAGCAGCCCTTTAGAGCGGGGGATTACAGATACGCAGTATTTT
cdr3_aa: CASSPLERGITDTQYF

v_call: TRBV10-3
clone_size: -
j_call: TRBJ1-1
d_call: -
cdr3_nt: TGTGCCATCAGTGACCCGGTGAGGGATACTGAAGCTTTCTTT
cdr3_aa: CAISDPVRDTEAFF

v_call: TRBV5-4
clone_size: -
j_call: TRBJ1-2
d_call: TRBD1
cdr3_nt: TGTGCCAGCAGCTCCAGACAGGGAGGGCGGGGCTACACCTTC
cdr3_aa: CASSSRQGGRGYTF

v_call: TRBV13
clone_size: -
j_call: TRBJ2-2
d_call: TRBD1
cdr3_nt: TGTGCCAGCAGCTTGACAGGGGGTACCGGGGAGCTGTTTTTT
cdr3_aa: CASSLTGGTGELFF